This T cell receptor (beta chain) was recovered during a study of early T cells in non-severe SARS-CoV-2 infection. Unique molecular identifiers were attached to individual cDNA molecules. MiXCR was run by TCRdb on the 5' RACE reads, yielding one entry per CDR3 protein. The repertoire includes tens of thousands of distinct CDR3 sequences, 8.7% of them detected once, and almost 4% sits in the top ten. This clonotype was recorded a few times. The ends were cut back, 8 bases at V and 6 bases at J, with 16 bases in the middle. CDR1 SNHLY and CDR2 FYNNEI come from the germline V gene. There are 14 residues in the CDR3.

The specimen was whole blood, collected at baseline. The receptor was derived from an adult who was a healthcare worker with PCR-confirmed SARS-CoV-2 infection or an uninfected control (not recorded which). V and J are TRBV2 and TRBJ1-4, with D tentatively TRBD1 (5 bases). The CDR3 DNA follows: TGTGCCAGCCAAGAGGAGGGGACGTATGAAAAACTGTTTTTT. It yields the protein CASQEEGTYEKLFF. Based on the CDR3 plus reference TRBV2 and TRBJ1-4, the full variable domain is EPEVTQTPSHQVTQMGQEVILRCVPISNHLYFYWYRQILGQKVEFLVSFYNNEISEKSEIFDDQFSVERPDGSNFTLKIRSTKLEDSAMYFCASQEEGTYEKLFFGSGTQLSVL.